The 19 T cell receptor beta chains reported below all come from one sample, sequenced in a study of cytomegalovirus exposure and HLA in healthy donors. The PCR was carried out with 60 Vbeta primers and 13 Jbeta primers. TCRdb's table, derived via immunoSEQ multiplex PCR, lists solely in-frame clones and lacks some. Across about 160,000 clones, the top ten clones capture 1.3% of the sample. Input material: PBMCs. These receptors were obtained from an older woman in good health and CMV-seronegative.

The J gene is TRBJ2-1, the V gene TRBV10-3, with TRBD2 matching over 8 bases. CDR1 is ENHRY and CDR2 is SYGVKD in the germline V gene. This CDR3 comprises 14 residues. Trimming at V came to 4 bases and at J to 5 bases, leaving 4 bases not matched to a gene. The CDR3 loop reads CAISALAANNEQFF. The CDR3 nucleotides read TGTGCCATCAGTGCACTAGCGGCCAACAATGAGCAGTTCTTC.

The V call is TRBV7-9, the J call TRBJ2-2, with TRBD2 matching 12 bases. Germline V gene data show CDR1 as SEHNR and CDR2 as FQNEAQ (reference sequence). Trimming at V came to 4 bases and at J to 4 bases, leaving 10 bases not matched to a gene. The CDR3 runs 18 residues. The DNA for the CDR3 is TGTGCCAGCAGCTCACCGCCCGGACTAGCGGGAATCACCGGGGAGCTGTTTTTT. It codes for CASSSPPGLAGITGELFF. Full variable domain (missing parts from reference TRBV7-9 and TRBJ2-2): DTGVSQNPRHKITKRGQNVTFRCDPISEHNRLYWYRQTLGQGPEFLTYFQNEAQLEKSRLLSDRFSAERPKGSFSTLEIQRTEQGDSAMYLCASSSPPGLAGITGELFFGEGSRLTVL.

The chain employs TRBV29-1 and TRBJ2-6, with 9 bases lining up with TRBD1. Germline trimming cut 7 bases from V and 0 bases from J; bases unmatched to any gene: 4. Germline V gives CDR1 SQVTM, CDR2 ANQGSEA. This CDR3 has 15 amino acids. This chain's CDR3 is CSAGQGSSGANVLTF. CDR3 DNA sequence: TGCAGCGCCGGACAGGGGAGCTCTGGGGCCAACGTCCTGACTTTC.

The J gene is TRBJ2-2, the V gene TRBV2, with 14 positions matching TRBD2. Trimming took 3 bases from V and 5 from J; bases not matched to a gene: 8. The CDR3 loop spans 18 amino acids. The germline V gene encodes CDR1 SNHLY and CDR2 FYNNEI. This CDR3 is CASSEVGLAGGLTGELFF. CDR3 sequence (DNA): TGTGCCAGCAGTGAGGTTGGACTAGCGGGGGGACTTACCGGGGAGCTGTTTTTT.

The gene calls are TRBV5-6 and TRBJ1-5; TRBD1 matches 12 bases. The V gene end was trimmed by 4 bases and the J gene end by 7 bases; junction bases not matched to a gene: 3. The CDR3 extends over 14 amino acids. The germline V gene encodes CDR1 SGHDT and CDR2 YYEEEE. CDR3 DNA: TGTGCCAGCAGCCAAGGGACAGGGGGCCAGCCCCAGCATTTT. Translation gives CASSQGTGGQPQHF. Full variable domain (rest looked up from reference TRBV5-6 and TRBJ1-5): DAGVTQSPTHLIKTRGQQVTLRCSPKSGHDTVSWYQQALGQGPQFIFQYYEEEERQRGNFPDRFSGHQFPNYSSELNVNALLLGDSALYLCASSQGTGGQPQHFGDGTRLSIL.

This chain links TRBV30 with TRBJ2-7; 8 bases align to TRBD2. The germline gives CDR1 GTSNPN, CDR2 SVGIG (reference sequence). V lost 1 base to trimming and J lost 2 bases; unmatched junction nucleotides: 4. The CDR3 has 14 amino acids. DNA of the CDR3: TGTGCCTGGAGTGCCGGAGCGGGAGCCTACGAGCAGTACTTC. Protein: CAWSAGAGAYEQYF.

V is TRBV5-1 and J is TRBJ2-3; the D is unclear. Trimming took off 3 bases at V and 7 bases at J, with 6 bases between the two ends. Germline CDR1 SGHRS, CDR2 YFSETQ. The CDR3 sequence is 11 residues long. CDR3 bases: TGCGCCAGCAGCTCTCTAAATACGCAGTATTTT. Amino acid sequence: CASSSLNTQYF.

The rearrangement joins TRBV7-8 to TRBJ2-2; 7 bases line up with TRBD1. The V segment lost 4 bases and the J segment 0 bases; nucleotides outside the gene matches: 2. Germline CDR1 is SGHVS and CDR2 is FQNEAQ. The CDR3 sequence is 15 residues long. CDR3 DNA sequence: TGTGCCAGCAGCTGGCAGGGGGCGAACACCGGGGAGCTGTTTTTT. Its protein product is CASSWQGANTGELFF.

This chain connects TRBV6-1 to TRBJ1-2, with D perhaps TRBD1 (6 bases). The CDR3 covers 13 residues. V was clipped by 10 bases and J by 4 bases, with 16 bases between them. Germline assignment: CDR1 MNHNS and CDR2 SASEGT. CDR3 in DNA: TGTGCCACGGTTGGGGGCTTTACCTATGGCTACACCTTC. Translated, it gives CATVGGFTYGYTF.

The chain couples TRBV28 to TRBJ1-2, with 12 positions matching TRBD1. In germline, CDR1 is MDHEN, CDR2 SYDVKM. V lost 4 bases and J lost 2; bases outside the gene matches: 8. The CDR3 has 17 amino acids. The DNA of the CDR3 is TGTGCCAGCAGTTCCGGGACAGGGGGCGGTCGGAACTATGGCTACACCTTC. Encoded protein: CASSSGTGGGRNYGYTF.

The genes are TRBV28 and TRBJ1-3, with 11 bases lining up with TRBD1. V lost 6 bases to trimming and J lost 4 bases; unmatched junction nucleotides: 8. Per the germline V gene, CDR1 is MDHEN and CDR2 is SYDVKM. The CDR3 loop spans 16 amino acids. In DNA form, the CDR3 reads TGTGCCAGCAGCCCCCGGACAGGGGGCGCCGGAAACACCATATATTTT. This gives the protein CASSPRTGGAGNTIYF.

The chain combines TRBV7-9 with TRBJ1-3; 7 bases match TRBD1. This CDR3 comprises 14 residues. V was pared by 5 bases and J by 3 bases, with 4 bases of the junction left unmatched. Germline V lookup: CDR1 SEHNR, CDR2 FQNEAQ (reference sequence). CDR3 region: CASSINRGGNTIYF. CDR3 sequence (DNA): TGTGCCAGCAGCATTAACAGGGGTGGAAACACCATATATTTT.

The chain uses TRBV6-5 and TRBJ1-1, with TRBD1 identical over 8 bases. The CDR3 totals 14 residues. Losses at the gene ends were 6 bases for V and 3 bases for J; bases not matched to a gene: 6. In germline, CDR1 is MNHEY, CDR2 SVGAGI. DNA of the CDR3: TGTGCCAGCAGCAAAACAGGGGGGGACACTGAAGCTTTCTTT. Translated: CASSKTGGDTEAFF.

The chain recombines TRBV7-6 with TRBJ2-7, with D tentatively TRBD2 (5 bases). The germline V gene has CDR1 SGHVS and CDR2 FNYEAQ. CDR3 length equals 14 residues. Trimming pared 2 bases from V and 4 bases from J, leaving 12 bases between. CDR3 sequence: CASSLRGANYEQYF. DNA for the CDR3: TGTGCCAGCAGCTTACGGGGTGCGAATTACGAGCAGTACTTC.

The chain couples TRBV5-4 to TRBJ2-3; D is ambiguous. The CDR3 runs to 14 residues. The germline V gene encodes CDR1 SGHNT and CDR2 YYREEE (reference sequence). Trimming left V 1 base short and J 4 bases short, with 10 bases between. DNA for the CDR3: TGTGCCAGCAGCTTGTACAATCCGCCAGATACGCAGTATTTT. Its protein is CASSLYNPPDTQYF.

The J gene is TRBJ1-1, the V gene TRBV5-4; tentatively, D is TRBD1 (5 bases). Per germline, CDR1 SGHNT and CDR2 YYREEE (reference sequence). The V end was cut by 0 bases, the J end by 0 bases, with 9 bases between. The CDR3 totals 15 residues. The DNA of the CDR3 is TGTGCCAGCAGCTTGGGCGGGGCCCTGAACACTGAAGCTTTCTTT. This encodes CASSLGGALNTEAFF.

The V call is TRBV29-1, the J call TRBJ2-1; 11 bases line up with TRBD2. This CDR3 has 15 amino acids. The J segment lost 3 bases and the V segment lost 3 bases, leaving 4 bases of the junction unmatched. Germline V lookup: CDR1 SQVTM, CDR2 ANQGSEA. Written as DNA, the CDR3 is TGCAGCGTTGATCCGACTAGCGGGATCTACAATGAGCAGTTCTTC. Protein sequence: CSVDPTSGIYNEQFF.

The V gene is TRBV5-1, the J gene TRBJ1-2, with D possibly being TRBD1 (6 bases). The CDR3 consists of 15 residues. The V gene's germline CDR1 is SGHRS and CDR2 YFSETQ. Trimming took off 4 bases at V and 6 bases at J, with 19 bases between the two ends. The CDR3 is CASSLNVDRSHGYTF. CDR3 in DNA: TGCGCCAGCAGCCTAAACGTCGACAGGAGCCATGGCTACACCTTC.

The rearrangement joins TRBV29-1 to TRBJ2-3, with TRBD2 matching 9 bases. The V and J ends lost 4 bases and 4 bases, in that order; junction bases with no gene match: 18. The CDR3 covers 18 residues. Germline loops: CDR1 SQVTM, CDR2 ANQGSEA. The CDR3 spells CSVGIPPGLAPVADTQYF. CDR3 DNA: TGCAGCGTTGGAATACCGCCGGGACTAGCTCCTGTGGCAGATACGCAGTATTTT.